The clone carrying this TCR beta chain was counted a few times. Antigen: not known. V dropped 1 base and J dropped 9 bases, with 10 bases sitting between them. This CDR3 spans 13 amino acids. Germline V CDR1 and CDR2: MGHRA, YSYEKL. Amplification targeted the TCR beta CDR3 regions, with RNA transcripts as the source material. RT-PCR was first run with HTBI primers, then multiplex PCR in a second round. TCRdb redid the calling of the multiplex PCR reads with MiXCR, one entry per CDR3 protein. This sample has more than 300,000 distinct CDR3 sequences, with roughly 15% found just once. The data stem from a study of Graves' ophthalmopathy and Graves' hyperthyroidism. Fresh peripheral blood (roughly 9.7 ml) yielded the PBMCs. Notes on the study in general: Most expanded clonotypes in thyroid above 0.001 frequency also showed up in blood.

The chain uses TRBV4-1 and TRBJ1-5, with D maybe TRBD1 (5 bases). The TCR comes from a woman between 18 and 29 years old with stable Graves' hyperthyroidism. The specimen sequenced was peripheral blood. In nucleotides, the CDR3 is TGCGCCAGCAGCCAAGTAGGGAGGGGGCCCCAGCATTTT. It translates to CASSQVGRGPQHF.